Below, 14 T cell receptor beta chains from the same sample are listed, as sequenced in a study of blood T cells in healthy people across ages. Together with a sample-barcoded 5' primer, a J-beta primer mix was included in a second PCR lasting roughly 6 to 12 cycles. TCRdb re-called the 5' RACE reads with MiXCR, one entry per CDR3 protein. The table records fewer than 2 million distinct CDR3 sequences, roughly two fifths of them present only once. Material for sequencing was blood. The source is a human donor in good health.

The chain combines TRBV9 with TRBJ2-2, with D possibly TRBD2 on 6 matching bases. V was shortened by 5 bases and J by 0 bases, with 14 bases between the two germline ends. The CDR3 length is 16 residues. Germline assignment: CDR1 SGDLS and CDR2 YYNGEE. CDR3 amino acids: CASRSNGGPNTGELFF. DNA of the CDR3: TGTGCCAGCAGAAGCAACGGGGGACCGAACACCGGGGAGCTGTTTTTT. Combining the CDR3 with reference TRBV9 and TRBJ2-2 gives the whole variable domain DSGVTQTPKHLITATGQRVTLRCSPRSGDLSVYWYQQSLDQGLQFLIQYYNGEERAKGNILERFSAQQFPDLHSELNLSSLELGDSALYFCASRSNGGPNTGELFFGEGSRLTVL.

The chain carries TRBV2 and TRBJ2-5; 8 positions agree with TRBD1. In germline, CDR1 is SNHLY, CDR2 FYNNEI. This CDR3 has 13 residues. J was trimmed by 5 bases and V by 5 bases; bases with no gene match: 4. CDR3 in amino acids: CASSWTGIETQYF. DNA for the CDR3: TGTGCCAGCAGTTGGACAGGGATCGAGACCCAGTACTTC.

This clonotype showed up many times. CDR3 DNA sequence: TGCAGCGCCGCGCGGGGAGGAGAAAAACTGTTTTTT. This codes for CSAARGGEKLFF. The chain recombines TRBV29-1 with TRBJ1-4; D is ambiguous. The V end was cut by 7 bases, the J end by 8 bases, with 14 bases between. This CDR3 has 12 amino acids. The germline V gene encodes CDR1 SQVTM and CDR2 ANQGSEA.

This clonotype was counted only a few times. This chain joins TRBV5-4 and TRBJ2-3; 8 positions agree with TRBD1. V lost 3 bases to trimming and J lost 5 bases; unmatched junction nucleotides: 17. This CDR3 has 18 amino acids. Germline lookup yields CDR1 SGHNT and CDR2 YYREEE (reference sequence). The CDR3 protein is CASSSVPGQVGERDTQYF. The CDR3 coding sequence is TGTGCCAGCAGCTCAGTCCCGGGACAGGTCGGGGAACGAGATACGCAGTATTTT.

This chain connects TRBV7-2 to TRBJ1-1; maybe TRBD1 (6 bases). This CDR3 has 14 amino acids. V dropped 4 bases and J dropped 4 bases, with 13 bases sitting between them. CDR1 is SGHTA, CDR2 FQGNSA, per germline. As DNA, the CDR3 is TGTGCCAGCAGCTCAACCTGGGACATCACTGAAGCTTTCTTT. Translating it yields CASSSTWDITEAFF.

In this sample, this clonotype turned up a few times. The CDR3 loop is CASSVQVNPPADTQYF. The CDR3 DNA follows: TGTGCCAGCAGCGTACAAGTAAATCCCCCCGCAGATACGCAGTATTTT. The chain has TRBV9 and TRBJ2-3; D not certain. Germline-derived CDR1 and CDR2 are SGDLS and YYNGEE. The CDR3 is made up of 16 amino acids. With 1 base removed from V and 4 bases from J, the gap between germline ends came to 16 bases.

Only a few counts were recorded for this clonotype. The genes are TRBV4-3 and TRBJ2-1, with D possibly matching TRBD1 (7 bases). Germline lookup yields CDR1 LGHNA and CDR2 YSLEER. The CDR3 is made up of 17 amino acids. V lost 0 bases to trimming and J lost 10 bases, with 22 bases between them. As DNA, the CDR3 is TGCGCCAGCAGCCAAGACCCCGCGGGACAGAGAATGGGAGAGCAGTTCTTC. Encoded protein: CASSQDPAGQRMGEQFF.

The chain employs TRBV3-1 and TRBJ2-7, with TRBD2 matching over 7 bases. J was trimmed by 0 bases and V by 3 bases; bases with no gene match: 11. There are 17 residues in the CDR3. Germline lookup yields CDR1 LGHDT and CDR2 YNNKEL (reference sequence). The CDR3 nucleotides are TGTGCCAGCAGCCACCAGGGCGGGACTACGAGCTCCTACGAGCAGTACTTC. As protein: CASSHQGGTTSSYEQYF.

The chain joins TRBV3-1 to TRBJ1-2; D remains ambiguous. The CDR3 is 14 residues long. The germline V gene encodes CDR1 LGHDT and CDR2 YNNKEL (reference sequence). Trimming removed 0 bases at V and 7 bases at J, with 12 bases between. CDR3 coding DNA: TGTGCCAGCAGCCAAGATTCGGGCCGACGTGGCTACACCTTC. The encoded protein is CASSQDSGRRGYTF.

The chain links TRBV2 to TRBJ1-5; 7 bases are a match to TRBD1. Germline-derived CDR1 and CDR2 are SNHLY and FYNNEI. CDR3 size: 14 residues. The ends lost 5 bases at V and 5 bases at J; junction bases unmatched: 6. The CDR3 DNA sequence: TGTGCCAGCAGTACACAGGGGATGGATCAGCCCCAGCATTTT. Protein: CASSTQGMDQPQHF. The full variable domain, rest sourced from reference TRBV2 and TRBJ1-5, is EPEVTQTPSHQVTQMGQEVILRCVPISNHLYFYWYRQILGQKVEFLVSFYNNEISEKSEIFDDQFSVERPDGSNFTLKIRSTKLEDSAMYFCASSTQGMDQPQHFGDGTRLSIL.

The chain links TRBV7-2 to TRBJ2-7; D possibly uses TRBD1 or TRBD2 (6 bases each). This CDR3 comprises 16 residues. V lost 7 bases to trimming and J lost 4 bases, with 23 bases between them. Germline V gene sequence: CDR1 SGHTA, CDR2 FQGNSA. The CDR3 protein is CASTRYGAGGGYEQYF. The CDR3 bases are TGTGCCAGCACCCGGTACGGGGCAGGAGGGGGTTACGAGCAGTACTTC.

Comments on this clonotype: A single base separates this from a much larger clone, so it may be a read error. The chain joins TRBV6-2 or TRBV6-3 to TRBJ2-4, with 8 nucleotides matching TRBD1. CDR1 is MNHEY and CDR2 is SVGEGT in the germline V gene. The CDR3 covers 14 residues. Unmatched junction bases numbered 11, after V lost 10 bases and J lost 6 bases. For the CDR3, the DNA is TGTGCCAACAGGTCGGGACAGGACTTAAACATTCAGTACTTC. Translating gives CANRSGQDLNIQYF.

The gene calls are TRBV5-5 and TRBJ2-7; D remains ambiguous. V was pared by 6 bases and J by 4 bases, with 11 bases between. Germline loops: CDR1 SGHKS, CDR2 YYEKEE (reference sequence). This CDR3 has 12 residues. In DNA, the CDR3 is TGTGCCAGCAACAGACCATCTTACGAGCAGTACTTC. It yields the protein CASNRPSYEQYF.

The V and J genes are TRBV11-2 and TRBJ1-1; 9 nucleotides match TRBD1. The CDR3 spans 13 residues. Looked up from germline, CDR1 is SGHAT and CDR2 is FQNNGV. V lost 5 bases to trimming and J lost 12 bases; unmatched junction nucleotides: 10. The CDR3 region has the DNA TGTGCCAGCAGCGACGACAGGGGGGCTGAGACTTTCTTT. This translates into CASSDDRGAETFF.